This T cell receptor (beta chain) comes out of a study of blood T cell repertoires in COVID-19 (dated by TCRdb to 2019 to 2021). A note on the overall study: Collaborator samples came from the United States, Italy and Spain and covered acute and convalescent phases of COVID-19. Sample metadata almost always included a de-identified subject ID, COVID-19 status, age in years and sex. Where available, HLA class I and class II types were taken from metadata supplied by the sample provider and were not determined by assay-based typing. The material from the prospective study consisted of cDNA or gDNA derived from T cells, B-cell-depleted T cells, or PBMCs. The repertoires were released in a freely available public database meant as a resource for research on the immune response to SARS-CoV-2. Deeply sampled blood TCRbeta repertoires from subjects exposed to, actively infected with, or recovered from COVID-19 were included in the dataset. The samples were drawn from two sources: the first 160 participants of the ongoing ImmuneRACE study, and 1,000 to 1,500 subjects contributed by 6 global collaborators.

Comment on this clone: It lacks a known antigen. Base qualities are not at hand, and no much larger clone is one base apart.

The investigation overall reported the following: How much clinical and demographic metadata was included differed by source and by participant, and the metadata was provided uncurated.

TCRbeta CDR3 regions were amplified from genomic DNA using the immunoSEQ Assay, a bias-controlled multiplex PCR. Processing in the source paper ran as follows. The number of nucleated cells in each sample was estimated from the amplification of reference gene primers within the assay. To quantify the absolute abundance of each unique TCRbeta CDR3 rearrangement, sequence reads were collapsed and filtered. For each sample, productive Simpson clonality was calculated by taking the square root of Simpson's diversity index across productive rearrangements. Here the immuneACCESS table is served through TCRdb, limited to in-frame sequences with V and J called. Missing clones are a known gap in these copies; in checked studies unresolved V genes cover under half, and the rest lacks a known reason. V and J calls and clone size follow that table, whereas D and trimming were derived from the DNA. This sample gives under 200,000 clones in total; about nine tenths of them show up just once. The top ten constitute roughly 0.82% of the sample.

Participants in the prospective study were enrolled through a virtual design, were aged roughly 18 to 100 years, and lived in some 24 United States geographic areas. Cohort assignment in the prospective study relied on participant-reported clinical history from a screening survey and a study questionnaire. Recovered participants in ImmuneRACE Cohort 3 were defined as having two consecutive negative NP/OP PCR tests, clearance from a healthcare professional, or resolution of symptoms. Each participant in the prospective study had whole blood, serum and a nasopharyngeal or oropharyngeal swab collected by mobile phlebotomists. Over a roughly 2-month period, participants in the prospective study had the option of providing additional blood draws and questionnaires. Blood samples from the prospective study were shipped frozen or at room temperature prior to DNA extraction. The CDR3 runs 14 residues from the cysteine to the phenylalanine. The DNA shown is the 42-base CDR3, in frame from base 1. Reading the germline V gene gives CDR1 SNHLY and CDR2 FYNNEI. Trimming accounts for 6 bases at V and 4 bases at J, while the number of junction bases matched to no gene is 7.

The receptor was derived from a woman aged 18-30 years who had recovered from COVID-19. Sequencing was performed on PBMCs or T cells enriched from blood (not recorded which). The chain is encoded by TRBV2 joined to TRBJ2-7, with TRBD1 matching 9 junction bases. The sequenced DNA is TGTGCCAGCAGGAGGGGACAGGGCGGATACGAGCAGTACTTC. Its coded protein is CASRRGQGGYEQYF.